The present entry profiles one TCR beta chain with its context. Assay used: immunoSEQ multiplex PCR; TCRdb lists only in-frame clones, some missing. The data contain 150,000 to 200,000 clones, approximately 79% of them seen just once; the ten biggest clones take up 4% to 6.5%. This entry comes from a study of blood T cell repertoires in COVID-19. Study-wide background: Researchers got acute and convalescent COVID-19 samples from the United States, Italy and Spain.

Germline lookup yields CDR1 SGHVS and CDR2 FNYEAQ. V lost 1 base and J lost 7; bases outside the gene matches: 3. The CDR3 loop spans 15 amino acids. Participants' own reports of clinical history determined their cohort assignment. The J gene is TRBJ1-4, the V gene TRBV7-6, with TRBD1 identical over 10 bases. The material sequenced was PBMCs or T cells enriched from blood (not recorded which). This TCR derives from a woman aged 60-75 years with acute COVID-19. The CDR3 reads CASSLGGTGVEKLFF. The CDR3 bases are TGTGCCAGCAGCTTAGGGGGGACAGGGGTTGAAAAACTGTTTTTT.